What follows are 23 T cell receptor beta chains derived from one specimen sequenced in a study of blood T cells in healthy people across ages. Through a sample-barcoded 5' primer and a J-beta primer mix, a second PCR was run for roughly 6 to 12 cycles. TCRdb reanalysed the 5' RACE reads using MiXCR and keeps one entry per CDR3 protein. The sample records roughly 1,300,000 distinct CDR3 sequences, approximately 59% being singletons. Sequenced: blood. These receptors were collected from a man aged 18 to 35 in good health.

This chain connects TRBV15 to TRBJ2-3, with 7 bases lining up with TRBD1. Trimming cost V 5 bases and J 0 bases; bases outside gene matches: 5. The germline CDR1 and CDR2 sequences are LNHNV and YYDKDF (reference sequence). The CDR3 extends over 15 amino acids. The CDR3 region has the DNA TGTGCCACCAGCCGGGACAGAGTTAGCACAGATACGCAGTATTTT. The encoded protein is CATSRDRVSTDTQYF.

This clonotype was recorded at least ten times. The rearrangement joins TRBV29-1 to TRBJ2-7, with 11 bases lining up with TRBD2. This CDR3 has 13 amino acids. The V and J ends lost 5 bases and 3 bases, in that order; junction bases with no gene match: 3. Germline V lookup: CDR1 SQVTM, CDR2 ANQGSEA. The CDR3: CSVSGTSGYEQYF. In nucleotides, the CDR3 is TGCAGCGTTTCCGGGACTAGCGGCTACGAGCAGTACTTC.

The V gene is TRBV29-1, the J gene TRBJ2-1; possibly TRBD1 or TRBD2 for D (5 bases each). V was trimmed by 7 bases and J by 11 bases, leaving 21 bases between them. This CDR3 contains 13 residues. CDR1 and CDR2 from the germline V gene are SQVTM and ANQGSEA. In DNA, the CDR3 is TGCAGCGCGTCCTCGGCTGGGGACGGCCAGCAGTTCTTC. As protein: CSASSAGDGQQFF.

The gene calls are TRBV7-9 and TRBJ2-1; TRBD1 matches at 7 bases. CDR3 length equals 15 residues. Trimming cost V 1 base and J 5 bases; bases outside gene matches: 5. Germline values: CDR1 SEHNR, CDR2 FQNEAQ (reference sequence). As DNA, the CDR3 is TGTGCCAGCAGCTTAGGGGACAGAAAACACAATGAGCAGTTCTTC. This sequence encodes CASSLGDRKHNEQFF.

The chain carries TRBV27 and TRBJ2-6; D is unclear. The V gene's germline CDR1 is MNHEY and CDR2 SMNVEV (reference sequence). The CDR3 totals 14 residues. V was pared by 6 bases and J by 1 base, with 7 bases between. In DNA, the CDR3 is TGTGCCAGCAGAATACTATCTGGGGCCAACGTCCTGACTTTC. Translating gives CASRILSGANVLTF.

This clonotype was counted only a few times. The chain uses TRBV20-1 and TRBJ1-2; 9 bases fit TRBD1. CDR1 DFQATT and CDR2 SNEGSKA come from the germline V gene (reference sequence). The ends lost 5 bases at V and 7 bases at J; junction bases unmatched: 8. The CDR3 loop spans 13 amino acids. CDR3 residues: CSALRTGDRGYTF. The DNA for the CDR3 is TGCAGTGCTCTCCGGACAGGGGATCGTGGCTACACCTTC.

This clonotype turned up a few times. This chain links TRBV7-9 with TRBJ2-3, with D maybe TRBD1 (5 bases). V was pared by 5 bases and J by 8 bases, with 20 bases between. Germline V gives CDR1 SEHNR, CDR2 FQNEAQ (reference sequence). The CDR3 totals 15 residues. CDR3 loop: CASSTNFQGFRTQYF. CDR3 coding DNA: TGTGCCAGCAGCACTAACTTCCAGGGTTTTCGTACGCAGTATTTT.

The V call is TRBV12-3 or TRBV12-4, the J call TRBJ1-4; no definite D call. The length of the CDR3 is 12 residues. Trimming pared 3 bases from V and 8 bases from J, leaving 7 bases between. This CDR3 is CASSFQTEKLFF. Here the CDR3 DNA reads TGTGCCAGCAGTTTCCAAACGGAAAAACTGTTTTTT.

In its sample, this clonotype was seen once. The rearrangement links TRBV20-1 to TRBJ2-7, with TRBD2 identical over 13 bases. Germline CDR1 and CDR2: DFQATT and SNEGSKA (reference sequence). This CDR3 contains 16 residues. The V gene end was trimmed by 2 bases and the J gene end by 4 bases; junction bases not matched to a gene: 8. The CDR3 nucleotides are TGCAGTGCTAGATCCGGACTAGCGGGGGTCAGGTACGAGCAGTACTTC. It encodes CSARSGLAGVRYEQYF.

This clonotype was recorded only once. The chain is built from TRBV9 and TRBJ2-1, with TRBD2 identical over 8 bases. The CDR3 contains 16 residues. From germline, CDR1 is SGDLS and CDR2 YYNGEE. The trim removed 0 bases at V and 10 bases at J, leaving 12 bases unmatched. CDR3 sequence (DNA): TGTGCCAGCAGCGTAGAACTTAGCGGGGCCTTCGGGGAGCAGTTCTTC. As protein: CASSVELSGAFGEQFF. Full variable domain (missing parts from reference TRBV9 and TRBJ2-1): DSGVTQTPKHLITATGQRVTLRCSPRSGDLSVYWYQQSLDQGLQFLIQYYNGEERAKGNILERFSAQQFPDLHSELNLSSLELGDSALYFCASSVELSGAFGEQFFGPGTRLTVL.

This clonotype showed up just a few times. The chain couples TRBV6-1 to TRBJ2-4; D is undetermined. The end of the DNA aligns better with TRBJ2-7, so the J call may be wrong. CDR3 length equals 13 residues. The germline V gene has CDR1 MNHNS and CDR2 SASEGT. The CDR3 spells CASSDSDNYEQYF. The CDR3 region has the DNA TGTGCCAGCAGTGACTCCGACAACTACGAGCAGTACTTC.

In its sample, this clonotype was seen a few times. CDR3: CASRKFGDRTPYEQYF. The CDR3 DNA follows: TGTGCCAGCAGAAAATTCGGCGACAGGACCCCCTACGAGCAGTACTTC. The chain couples TRBV12-3 or TRBV12-4 to TRBJ2-7; possibly TRBD1 for D (6 bases). The V and J ends lost 6 bases and 2 bases respectively, with 20 bases between them. This CDR3 region has 16 residues.

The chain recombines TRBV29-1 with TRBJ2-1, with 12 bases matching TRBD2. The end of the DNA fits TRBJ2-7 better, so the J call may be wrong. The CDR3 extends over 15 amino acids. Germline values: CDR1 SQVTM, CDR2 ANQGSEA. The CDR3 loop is CSVAPGTSGLHEQYF. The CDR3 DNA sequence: TGCAGCGTCGCCCCGGGGACTAGCGGGCTCCACGAGCAGTACTTC.

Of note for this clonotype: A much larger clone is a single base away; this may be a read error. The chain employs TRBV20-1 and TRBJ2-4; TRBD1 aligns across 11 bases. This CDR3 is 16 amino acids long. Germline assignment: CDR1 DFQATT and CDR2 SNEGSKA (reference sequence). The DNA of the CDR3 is TGCGGTGCAAGGGGGGGCCTCAGGACAGGGGGCGATGAGCAGTACTTC. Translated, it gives CGARGGLRTGGDEQYF.

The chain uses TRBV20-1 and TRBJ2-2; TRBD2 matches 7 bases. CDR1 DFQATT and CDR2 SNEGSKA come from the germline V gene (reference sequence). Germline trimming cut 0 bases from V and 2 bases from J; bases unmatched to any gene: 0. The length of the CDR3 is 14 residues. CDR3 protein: CSARETSNTGELFF. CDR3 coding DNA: TGCAGTGCTAGAGAGACTAGCAACACCGGGGAGCTGTTTTTT.

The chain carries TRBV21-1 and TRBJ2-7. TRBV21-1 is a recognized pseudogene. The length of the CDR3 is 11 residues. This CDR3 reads CDRFSSYEQYF. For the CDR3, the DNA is TGTGATAGATTTAGCTCCTACGAGCAGTACTTC.

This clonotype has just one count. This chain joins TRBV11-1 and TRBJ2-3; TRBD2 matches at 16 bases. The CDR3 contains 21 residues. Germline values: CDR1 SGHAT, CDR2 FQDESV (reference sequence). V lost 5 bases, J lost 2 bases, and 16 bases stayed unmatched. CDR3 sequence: CASSPSIGGGLAGGFTDTQYF. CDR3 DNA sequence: TGTGCCAGCAGCCCGTCGATCGGCGGGGGACTAGCGGGGGGGTTCACAGATACGCAGTATTTT.

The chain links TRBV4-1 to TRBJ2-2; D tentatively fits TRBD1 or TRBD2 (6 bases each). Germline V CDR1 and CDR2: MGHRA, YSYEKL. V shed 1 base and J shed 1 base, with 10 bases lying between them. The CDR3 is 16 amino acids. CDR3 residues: CASSQVGGLNTGELFF. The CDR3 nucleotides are TGCGCCAGCAGCCAAGTGGGGGGCCTGAACACCGGGGAGCTGTTTTTT.

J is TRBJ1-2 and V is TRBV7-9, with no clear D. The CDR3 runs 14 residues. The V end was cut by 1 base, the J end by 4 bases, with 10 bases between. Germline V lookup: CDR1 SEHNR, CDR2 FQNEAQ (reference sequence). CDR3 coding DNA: TGTGCCAGCAGCTTAGATCGCATGACCTATGGCTACACCTTC. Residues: CASSLDRMTYGYTF.

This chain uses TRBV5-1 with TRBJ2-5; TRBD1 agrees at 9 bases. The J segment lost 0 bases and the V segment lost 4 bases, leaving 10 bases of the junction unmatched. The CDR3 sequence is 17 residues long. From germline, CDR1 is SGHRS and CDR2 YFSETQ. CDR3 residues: CASSPKGTGKDQETQYF. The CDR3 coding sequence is TGCGCCAGCAGCCCTAAGGGGACAGGGAAAGACCAAGAGACCCAGTACTTC.

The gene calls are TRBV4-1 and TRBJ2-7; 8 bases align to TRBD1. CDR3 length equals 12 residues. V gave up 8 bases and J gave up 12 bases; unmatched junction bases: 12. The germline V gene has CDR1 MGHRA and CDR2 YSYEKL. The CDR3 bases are TGCGCCAGCGGAAACTCTGGACAGGGACCGTACTTC. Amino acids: CASGNSGQGPYF.

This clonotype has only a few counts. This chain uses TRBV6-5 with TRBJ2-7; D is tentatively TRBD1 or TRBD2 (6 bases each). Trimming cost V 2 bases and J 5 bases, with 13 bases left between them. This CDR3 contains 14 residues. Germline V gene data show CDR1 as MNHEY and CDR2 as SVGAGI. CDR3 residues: CASSYKLGGNEQYF. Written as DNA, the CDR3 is TGTGCCAGCAGTTACAAATTAGGGGGGAACGAGCAGTACTTC.

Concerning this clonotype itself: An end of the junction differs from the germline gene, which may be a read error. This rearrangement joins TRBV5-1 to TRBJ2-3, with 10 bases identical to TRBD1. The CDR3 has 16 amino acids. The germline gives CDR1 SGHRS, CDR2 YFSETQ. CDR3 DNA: TGCGCCAGCAGCGCCCCCCGGGACAGGGGAGTAAATACTCAGTATTTT. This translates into CASSAPRDRGVNTQYF.